Listed here are 24 T cell receptor beta chains from one sample, sequenced in a study of T cells in tuberculosis. Time point reported: new active TB diagnosis, blood taken before or within 7 days of starting treatment. Here immunoSEQ multiplex PCR was the method, and the copy in TCRdb shows in-frame clones only, minus some. Here the sample spans about 35,000 clones, approximately 90% being singletons. Here the sequenced sample was PBMCs, taken at tuberculosis diagnosis. These receptors were taken from an adult with tuberculosis.

The chain is built from TRBV5-5 and TRBJ1-1; D unclear. The CDR3 is made up of 13 amino acids. Trimming removed 2 bases from V and 1 base from J, with 6 bases in between. Germline V CDR1 and CDR2: SGHKS, YYEKEE (reference sequence). The CDR3 DNA is TGTGCCAGCAGCTTCTCACAGAACACTGAAGCTTTCTTT. Its protein is CASSFSQNTEAFF.

The rearrangement uses TRBV7-2 and TRBJ1-5; D uncertain. V shed 5 bases and J shed 4 bases, with 12 bases lying between them. Germline CDR1 is SGHTA and CDR2 is FQGNSA. The CDR3 loop spans 14 amino acids. CDR3 loop: CASSHLGGNQPQHF. CDR3 coding DNA: TGTGCCAGCAGCCACCTAGGAGGGAATCAGCCCCAGCATTTT. The whole variable domain, remainder taken from reference TRBV7-2 and TRBJ1-5, is GAGVSQSPSNKVTEKGKDVELRCDPISGHTALYWYRQSLGQGLEFLIYFQGNSAPDKSGLPSDRFSAERTGGSVSTLTIQRTQQEDSAVYLCASSHLGGNQPQHFGDGTRLSIL.

This clone was recorded a few times. The V gene is TRBV2, the J gene TRBJ2-7, with 8 bases matching TRBD1. The J segment lost 3 bases and the V segment lost 7 bases, leaving 8 bases of the junction unmatched. CDR1 SNHLY and CDR2 FYNNEI come from the germline V gene. The CDR3 consists of 14 residues. The CDR3 bases are TGTGCCAGCAACCCCCGGACAGGGAGCTACGAGCAGTACTTC. Its translation is CASNPRTGSYEQYF.

This sequence joins TRBV4-1 and TRBJ2-7, with 7 bases lining up with TRBD2. The germline CDR1 and CDR2 sequences are MGHRA and YSYEKL. The CDR3 has 14 amino acids. With 2 bases clipped from V and 5 bases from J, the junction kept 6 bases outside the gene matches. CDR3 DNA sequence: TGCGCCAGCAGCCAAATACCTAGCGGAAACGAGCAGTACTTC. Translation gives CASSQIPSGNEQYF.

The chain couples TRBV4-3 to TRBJ2-1, with 12 bases fitting TRBD2. The germline V gene encodes CDR1 LGHNA and CDR2 YSLEER. This CDR3 contains 16 residues. V lost 1 base and J lost 12; bases outside the gene matches: 10. DNA for the CDR3: TGCGCCAGCAGCCAAGTCCGGACTAGCGGGGCGGGTGGGCAGTTCTTC. It encodes CASSQVRTSGAGGQFF.

V and J are TRBV19 and TRBJ2-2; 8 positions agree with TRBD1. Unmatched junction bases numbered 13, after V lost 8 bases and J lost 5 bases. The CDR3 is 16 residues long. Germline-derived CDR1 and CDR2 are LNHDA and SQIVND (reference sequence). CDR3 DNA: TGTGCCAGTCACAACCCAGGGGGCGGTTGGACCGGGGAGCTGTTTTTT. Translation: CASHNPGGGWTGELFF.

The chain recombines TRBV6-6 with TRBJ2-5; D possibly corresponds to TRBD2 (6 bases). CDR1 and CDR2 (germline): MNHNY, SVGAGI (reference sequence). This CDR3 is 15 amino acids long. With 5 bases removed from V and 2 bases from J, the gap between germline ends came to 15 bases. CDR3 coding DNA: TGTGCCAGCAGTCCGGGCGGGGTGGGGCAAGAGACCCAGTACTTC. Amino acid sequence: CASSPGGVGQETQYF.

J is TRBJ2-3 and V is TRBV7-8; D perhaps matches TRBD1 (6 bases). Germline V gives CDR1 SGHVS, CDR2 FQNEAQ. This CDR3 region has 13 residues. Deletions cut 5 bases from V and 6 bases from J, with 12 bases between. The CDR3 DNA is TGTGCCAGCAGCCAAGCTAGGGGGGATACGCAGTATTTT. Protein: CASSQARGDTQYF.

The chain carries TRBV29-1 and TRBJ1-1, with 8 bases aligning to TRBD1. Losses at the gene ends were 7 bases for V and 0 bases for J; bases not matched to a gene: 10. Germline CDR1 and CDR2: SQVTM and ANQGSEA. This CDR3 has 15 residues. The CDR3 loop reads CSGRPTQGVNTEAFF. DNA of the CDR3: TGCAGCGGCAGACCAACACAGGGGGTGAACACTGAAGCTTTCTTT.

The chain recombines TRBV6-5 with TRBJ1-2; D is unresolved. Deletions cut 10 bases from V and 4 bases from J, with 13 bases between. CDR3 length equals 12 residues. In germline, CDR1 is MNHEY, CDR2 SVGAGI. CDR3 residues: CATTAVGYGYTF. The CDR3 bases are TGTGCCACTACTGCCGTTGGCTATGGCTACACCTTC.

The chain uses TRBV9 and TRBJ2-2; D is possibly TRBD2 (5 bases). The CDR3 contains 12 residues. Trimming shortened V by 4 bases and J by 7 bases, and 8 bases separated the two germline ends. The V gene's germline CDR1 is SGDLS and CDR2 YYNGEE. The CDR3, as DNA: TGTGCCAGCAGCCTTGGACTCGGGGAGCTGTTTTTT. Translated: CASSLGLGELFF.

The rearrangement joins TRBV19 to TRBJ2-1, with 8 nucleotides matching TRBD1. Losses at the gene ends were 9 bases for V and 9 bases for J; bases not matched to a gene: 13. In germline, CDR1 is LNHDA, CDR2 SQIVND (reference sequence). CDR3 length: 14 amino acids. CDR3 coding DNA: TGTGCCAGCTCCAATGACAGGGGAAGTGGTGAGCAGTTCTTC. Amino acids: CASSNDRGSGEQFF.

The genes are TRBV6-6 and TRBJ2-1, with D possibly TRBD2 on 5 matching bases. Germline CDR1 MNHNY, CDR2 SVGAGI (reference sequence). This CDR3 contains 15 residues. The V and J ends lost 10 bases and 2 bases respectively, with 18 bases between them. CDR3 in amino acids: CATVSSSGTYNEQFF. CDR3 nucleotides: TGTGCCACCGTGTCTAGCAGCGGAACCTACAATGAGCAGTTCTTC.

This clone was picked up one time. The chain carries TRBV9 and TRBJ2-1, with 12 bases matching TRBD2. The CDR3 contains 16 residues. After removal of 6 bases from V and 6 bases from J, the junction contained 10 bases not matched to a gene. The germline V gene has CDR1 SGDLS and CDR2 YYNGEE. This CDR3 reads CASNALAGGRGNEQFF. The CDR3 bases are TGTGCCAGCAACGCACTAGCGGGAGGAAGGGGCAATGAGCAGTTCTTC.

The chain carries TRBV2 and TRBJ1-4; D ambiguous. Germline CDR1 and CDR2: SNHLY and FYNNEI. Trimming took 2 bases from V and 7 from J, leaving 14 bases between them. This CDR3 comprises 15 residues. The CDR3 sequence: CASSENDLAGEKLFF. CDR3 bases: TGTGCCAGCAGTGAAAACGACCTCGCGGGTGAAAAACTGTTTTTT.

The rearrangement joins TRBV29-1 to TRBJ2-3; D might be TRBD1 (6 bases). The CDR3 contains 13 residues. V was pared by 8 bases and J by 4 bases, with 16 bases between. Germline V gene sequence: CDR1 SQVTM, CDR2 ANQGSEA. The CDR3 here is CSLWTVRSDTQYF. The CDR3 DNA reads TGCAGCTTATGGACAGTAAGATCAGATACGCAGTATTTT.

This clone occurred once. The V call is TRBV27, the J call TRBJ2-7, with TRBD2 matching over 7 bases. The V segment lost 1 base and the J segment 0 bases; nucleotides outside the gene matches: 6. Germline CDR1 is MNHEY and CDR2 is SMNVEV (reference sequence). The CDR3 is made up of 16 amino acids. The CDR3 loop is CASSLLGGGPSYEQYF. Written as DNA, the CDR3 is TGTGCCAGCAGTTTATTGGGCGGGGGTCCCTCCTACGAGCAGTACTTC.

The chain is built from TRBV2 and TRBJ2-2; TRBD2 matches at 7 bases. The CDR3 extends over 14 amino acids. Germline V gives CDR1 SNHLY, CDR2 FYNNEI. J was trimmed by 6 bases and V by 3 bases; bases with no gene match: 4. DNA for the CDR3: TGTGCCAGCAGTGAGGGGGGGACCCCCGGGGAGCTGTTTTTT. Protein sequence: CASSEGGTPGELFF.

This clone was counted a single time. V and J are TRBV6-1 and TRBJ1-5; D uncertain. The CDR3 has 14 residues. V was clipped by 5 bases and J by 0 bases, with 8 bases between them. CDR1 MNHNS and CDR2 SASEGT come from the germline V gene. DNA for the CDR3: TGTGCCAGCAGTCCAACCTATAGCAATCAGCCCCAGCATTTT. Its protein is CASSPTYSNQPQHF.

The V and J genes are TRBV4-3 and TRBJ2-7; the D gene is possibly TRBD1 (6 bases). Germline CDR1 is LGHNA and CDR2 is YSLEER. The CDR3 length is 15 residues. V was shortened by 0 bases and J by 4 bases, with 13 bases between the two germline ends. The CDR3 loop is CASSQDPGHRYEQYF. CDR3 DNA sequence: TGCGCCAGCAGCCAAGATCCGGGACACCGTTACGAGCAGTACTTC.

The chain links TRBV13 to TRBJ2-1, with TRBD1 matching 7 bases. Germline V gene lookup returns CDR1 PRHDT and CDR2 FYEKMQ (reference sequence). The CDR3 length is 13 residues. V dropped 5 bases and J dropped 6; count of bases not matched to a gene: 4. The CDR3, as DNA: TGTGCCAGCAGCACCGGGACAGCCAATGAGCAGTTCTTC. Amino acid sequence: CASSTGTANEQFF. Variable domain in full (rest from reference TRBV13 and TRBJ2-1): AAGVIQSPRHLIKEKRETATLKCYPIPRHDTVYWYQQGPGQDPQFLISFYEKMQSDKGSIPDRFSAQQFSDYHSELNMSSLELGDSALYFCASSTGTANEQFFGPGTRLTVL.

The CDR3 DNA follows: TGTGCCAGCAGTACGACAGGGGATACTAATTCACCCCTCCACTTT. It specifies CASSTTGDTNSPLHF. This rearrangement joins TRBV28 to TRBJ1-6; the match to TRBD1 covers 8 bases. Trimming at V came to 5 bases and at J to 6 bases, leaving 6 bases not matched to a gene. The CDR3 sequence is 15 residues long. The germline V gene has CDR1 MDHEN and CDR2 SYDVKM.

V and J are TRBV4-2 and TRBJ1-2; D gene uncertain. The length of the CDR3 is 15 residues. V lost 0 bases and J lost 8, with 16 bases in between. Looked up from germline, CDR1 is LGHNA and CDR2 is YNFKEQ. The DNA for the CDR3 is TGTGCCAGCAGCCAAGATATGGCGGGGTACGGGGGCTACACCTTC. Its protein product is CASSQDMAGYGGYTF.

The chain carries TRBV30 and TRBJ1-1, with D maybe TRBD1 (5 bases). CDR3 length equals 12 residues. The germline V and J ends were trimmed by 5 bases and 0 bases, with 7 bases remaining between them. CDR1 and CDR2 (germline): GTSNPN, SVGIG (reference sequence). The CDR3 reads CAWDSLNTEAFF. In nucleotides, the CDR3 is TGTGCCTGGGACAGCCTGAACACTGAAGCTTTCTTT.